Following are 18 T cell receptor beta chains from one sample sequenced in a study of early T cells in non-severe SARS-CoV-2 infection. TCRdb itself ran the 5' RACE reads through MiXCR, one entry per CDR3 protein. The sample carries about 35,000 distinct CDR3 sequences, 5.5% to 7% recorded once. The sequenced sample was whole blood, obtained at baseline. All receptors come from an adult who was a healthcare worker with PCR-confirmed SARS-CoV-2 infection or an uninfected control (not recorded which).

This clonotype appeared a few times. V usage is TRBV6-2 or TRBV6-3 and J usage is TRBJ1-6; no clear D. The CDR3 spans 18 residues. The germline V and J ends were trimmed by 6 bases and 0 bases, with 18 bases remaining between them. CDR1 is MNHEY, CDR2 SVGEGT, per germline. The CDR3 loop is CASSVETGSSSYNSPLHF. The DNA of the CDR3 is TGTGCCAGCAGCGTTGAGACGGGCTCGAGCTCCTATAATTCACCCCTCCACTTT.

This clonotype was picked up many times. The CDR3 region is CASSRQPSSYNEQFF. CDR3 in DNA: TGTGCCAGCAGCCGACAACCGAGCTCCTACAATGAGCAGTTCTTC. The V gene is TRBV6-4, the J gene TRBJ2-1; D call uncertain. V gave up 6 bases and J gave up 0 bases, with 12 bases separating them. From germline, CDR1 is MRHNA and CDR2 SNTAGT. The CDR3 extends over 15 amino acids.

This clonotype was counted ten times or more. V is TRBV10-3 and J is TRBJ2-1, with TRBD2 matching 7 bases. CDR3 length: 16 amino acids. Germline V gives CDR1 ENHRY, CDR2 SYGVKD. V lost 2 bases and J lost 9; bases outside the gene matches: 13. The CDR3 coding sequence is TGTGCCATCAGTGAGGTTCGGGGCGGGAGCCACGGTGAGCAGTTCTTC. Amino acids: CAISEVRGGSHGEQFF.

This clonotype has a count of ten or more. The V call is TRBV6-1, the J call TRBJ2-5; no reliable D call. Germline CDR1 and CDR2: MNHNS and SASEGT. This CDR3 is 16 amino acids long. V gave up 5 bases and J gave up 2 bases, with 18 bases separating them. The CDR3 region is CASSSSRTAFQETQYF. For the CDR3, the DNA is TGTGCCAGCAGTTCCTCCCGAACCGCGTTTCAAGAGACCCAGTACTTC.

This clonotype was seen repeatedly, ten times or more. The chain carries TRBV27 and TRBJ1-1; no reliable D call. Germline V gene data show CDR1 as MNHEY and CDR2 as SMNVEV (reference sequence). This CDR3 comprises 16 residues. The V end lost 5 bases, the J end lost 8 bases, and 24 bases lay between the germline ends. CDR3 protein: CASSPRPRALKGEAFF. The CDR3 coding sequence is TGTGCCAGCAGTCCTCGGCCGCGGGCCCTTAAGGGCGAAGCTTTCTTT.

This clonotype was seen repeatedly, ten times or more. The chain joins TRBV19 to TRBJ1-2, with 8 bases identical to TRBD1. Germline CDR1 and CDR2: LNHDA and SQIVND (reference sequence). J was trimmed by 5 bases and V by 3 bases; bases with no gene match: 5. CDR3 length: 14 residues. CDR3 sequence: CASSMAGGFYGYTF. Written as DNA, the CDR3 is TGTGCCAGTAGTATGGCAGGGGGCTTTTATGGCTACACCTTC.

By sample fraction, this clonotype is medium-sized. The chain combines TRBV2 with TRBJ2-6; either TRBD1 or TRBD2 may supply D (5 bases each). The CDR3 spans 17 residues. Trimming cost V 6 bases and J 2 bases, with 17 bases left between them. CDR1 is SNHLY and CDR2 is FYNNEI in the germline V gene. The CDR3 DNA reads as TGTGCCAGCAGGATGGGGGTCGTCCGTCCTGGGGCCAACGTCCTGACTTTC. Its translation: CASRMGVVRPGANVLTF.

This clonotype came up many times. V and J are TRBV13 and TRBJ1-6, with D maybe TRBD1 (6 bases). Trimming left V 5 bases short and J 10 bases short, with 15 bases between. CDR3 length equals 14 residues. CDR1 is PRHDT, CDR2 FYEKMQ, per germline (reference sequence). CDR3 amino acids: CASSLQGAGSPLHF. For the CDR3, the DNA is TGTGCCAGCAGCCTACAGGGCGCCGGGTCACCCCTCCACTTT. The full variable domain, rest sourced from reference TRBV13 and TRBJ1-6, is AAGVIQSPRHLIKEKRETATLKCYPIPRHDTVYWYQQGPGQDPQFLISFYEKMQSDKGSIPDRFSAQQFSDYHSELNMSSLELGDSALYFCASSLQGAGSPLHFGNGTRLTVT.

This clonotype was counted ten times or more. This chain connects TRBV9 to TRBJ1-5; perhaps TRBD1 as D (6 bases). Germline assignment: CDR1 SGDLS and CDR2 YYNGEE. The germline V and J ends were trimmed by 3 bases and 4 bases, with 8 bases remaining between them. The CDR3 has 13 amino acids. The CDR3 DNA sequence: TGTGCCAGCAGCGGAACAGGGAATCAGCCCCAGCATTTT. It yields the protein CASSGTGNQPQHF.

This clonotype showed up many times. V is TRBV6-6 and J is TRBJ1-6; D gene unclear. The CDR3 covers 14 residues. Germline V gene data show CDR1 as MNHNY and CDR2 as SVGAGI (reference sequence). The ends were cut back, 2 bases at V and 7 bases at J, with 9 bases in the middle. CDR3 bases: TGTGCCAGCAGTTACGGCCAATTGAATTCACCCCTCCACTTT. It codes for CASSYGQLNSPLHF.

This chain joins TRBV3-1 and TRBJ1-5; D gene unclear. Trimming stripped 6 bases from V and 0 bases from J, with 9 bases between. The CDR3 is 14 amino acids. From germline, CDR1 is LGHDT and CDR2 YNNKEL (reference sequence). CDR3 region: CASSSGYSNQPQHF. DNA for the CDR3: TGTGCCAGCAGTTCGGGGTATAGCAATCAGCCCCAGCATTTT.

This clonotype has at least ten counts. The chain combines TRBV7-2 with TRBJ2-1; 9 bases line up with TRBD1. This CDR3 region has 13 residues. Trimming removed 0 bases from V and 14 bases from J; junction bases left unmatched: 5. Germline CDR1 and CDR2: SGHTA and FQGNSA. CDR3 nucleotides: TGTGCCAGCAGCTTAGCTCTACAGGGGGCAGAGTTCTTC. Translation: CASSLALQGAEFF. Supplemented by reference TRBV7-2 and TRBJ2-1, the full variable domain reads GAGVSQSPSNKVTEKGKDVELRCDPISGHTALYWYRQSLGQGLEFLIYFQGNSAPDKSGLPSDRFSAERTGGSVSTLTIQRTQQEDSAVYLCASSLALQGAEFFGPGTRLTVL.

The V call is TRBV12-3 or TRBV12-4, the J call TRBJ1-1; unclear D gene. Trimming took off 1 base at V and 8 bases at J, with 11 bases between the two ends. This CDR3 is built from 13 residues. Written as DNA, the CDR3 is TGTGCCAGCAGTTTAGAAGGCCGTAGGGAAGCTTTCTTT. Protein product: CASSLEGRREAFF.

This clonotype was detected many times. This chain connects TRBV6-6 to TRBJ2-7; 8 bases are shared with TRBD2. V shed 7 bases, J shed 7 bases, and the junction held 3 bases outside the gene matches. The CDR3 consists of 11 residues. CDR1 and CDR2 from the germline V gene are MNHNY and SVGAGI (reference sequence). Here the CDR3 reads CASTAGDEQYF. The DNA for the CDR3 is TGTGCCAGCACAGCGGGAGATGAGCAGTACTTC.

This clonotype was picked up many times. The chain uses TRBV12-3 or TRBV12-4 and TRBJ2-4; the D gene is possibly TRBD1 (6 bases). The CDR3 runs to 15 residues. With 6 bases removed from V and 8 bases from J, the gap between germline ends came to 20 bases. CDR3 region: CASSQGDTVRDIQYF. Here the CDR3 DNA reads TGTGCCAGCAGCCAAGGGGACACCGTACGGGACATTCAGTACTTC.

This clonotype was seen many times. The chain carries TRBV7-2 and TRBJ2-2; 7 nucleotides match TRBD2. The J segment lost 6 bases and the V segment lost 1 base, leaving 5 bases of the junction unmatched. The CDR3 sequence is 15 residues long. CDR1 SGHTA and CDR2 FQGNSA come from the germline V gene. The CDR3 DNA reads as TGTGCCAGCAGCTTAGGGGCCAGCGGGGCCGGGGAGCTGTTTTTT. Protein: CASSLGASGAGELFF.

This clonotype was observed many times. The rearrangement joins TRBV7-2 to TRBJ1-6; no definite D call. The CDR3 has 12 amino acids. The germline CDR1 and CDR2 sequences are SGHTA and FQGNSA. With 5 bases removed from V and 7 bases from J, the gap between germline ends came to 6 bases. CDR3: CASSGLNSPLHF. CDR3 sequence (DNA): TGTGCCAGCAGCGGGCTCAATTCACCCCTCCACTTT.

The chain couples TRBV12-5 to TRBJ2-3; possibly TRBD1 for D (5 bases). V was cut by 6 bases and J by 5 bases, with 18 bases left in between. This CDR3 region has 15 residues. Germline CDR1 LGHNT, CDR2 FRNRAP. This chain's CDR3 is CASGETDTYRDTQYF. In DNA, the CDR3 is TGTGCTAGTGGGGAGACGGACACGTACCGAGATACGCAGTATTTT.